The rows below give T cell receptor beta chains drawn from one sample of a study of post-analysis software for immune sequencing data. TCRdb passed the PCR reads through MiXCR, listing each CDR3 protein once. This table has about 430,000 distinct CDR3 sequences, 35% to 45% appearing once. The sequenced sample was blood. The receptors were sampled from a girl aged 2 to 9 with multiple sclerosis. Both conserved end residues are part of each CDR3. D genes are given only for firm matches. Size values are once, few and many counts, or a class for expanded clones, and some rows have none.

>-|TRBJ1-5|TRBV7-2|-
CASSPSGRSNQPQHF
TGTGCCAGCAGCCCATCGGGCAGATCCAATCAGCCCCAGCATTTT
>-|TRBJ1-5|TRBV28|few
CASSGAIPQPQHF
TGTGCCAGCAGTGGGGCCATACCTCAGCCCCAGCATTTT
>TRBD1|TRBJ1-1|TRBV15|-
CATSRRQGDLGAFF
TGTGCCACCAGCAGACGACAGGGGGATCTAGGAGCTTTCTTT
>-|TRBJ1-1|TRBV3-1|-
CASSQAQPTEAFF
TGTGCCAGCAGCCAAGCACAGCCCACTGAAGCTTTCTTT
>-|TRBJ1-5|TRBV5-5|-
CASSLVVFTDRNQPQHF
TGTGCCAGCAGCTTGGTTGTGTTCACGGACAGAAATCAGCCCCAGCATTTT
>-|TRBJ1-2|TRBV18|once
CASSPKAASVFDYGYTF
TGTGCCAGCTCACCAAAGGCGGCCTCAGTGTTTGACTATGGCTACACCTTC
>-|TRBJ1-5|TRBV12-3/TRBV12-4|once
CASRREISNQPQHF
TGTGCCAGCAGAAGGGAGATTAGCAATCAGCCCCAGCATTTT
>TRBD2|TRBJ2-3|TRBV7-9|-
CASSPTGGTTDTQYF
TGTGCCAGCAGCCCAACGGGGGGTACCACAGATACGCAGTATTTT
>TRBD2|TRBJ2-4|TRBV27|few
CASSGRARQNIQYF
TGTGCCAGCAGCGGGAGGGCCAGGCAAAACATTCAGTACTTC
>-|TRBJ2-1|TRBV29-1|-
CSASRETREQFF
TGCAGCGCCTCCAGGGAAACCCGTGAGCAGTTCTTC
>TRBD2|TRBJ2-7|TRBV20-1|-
CSALSRGGYEQYF
TGCAGTGCTCTGAGCCGGGGGGGCTACGAGCAGTACTTC
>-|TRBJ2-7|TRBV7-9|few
CASSPPISLPYEQYF
TGTGCCAGCAGCCCCCCAATTTCGCTACCCTACGAGCAGTACTTC
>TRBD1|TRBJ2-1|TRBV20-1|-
CSARVRTGKDEQFF
TGCAGTGCTAGAGTTCGGACAGGGAAGGACGAGCAGTTCTTC
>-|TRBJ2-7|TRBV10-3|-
CAISEPRGPAKTYEQYF
TGTGCCATCAGTGAACCACGCGGGCCAGCAAAAACCTACGAGCAGTACTTC
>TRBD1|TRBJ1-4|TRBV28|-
CASRAGTGLTTNEKLFF
TGTGCCAGCAGGGCCGGGACAGGACTAACAACTAATGAAAAACTGTTTTTT
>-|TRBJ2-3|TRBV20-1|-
CSAGQSTDTQYF
TGCAGTGCCGGACAGAGCACAGATACGCAGTATTTT